The 30 T cell receptor beta chains given below trace back to one sample, sequenced in a study of CD8 T cells in ankylosing spondylitis. Regarding the study as a whole: What seemed typical of ankylosing spondylitis blood was a TCR beta motif built from several highly homologous variants.

Antigens for these TCRs are unknown. MiXCR was run by TCRdb on the 5' RACE reads, yielding one entry per CDR3 protein. Of roughly 700,000 distinct CDR3 sequences in the sample, under 20% were seen once. What was sequenced was blood, either unsorted or a sorted T cell fraction (not recorded which). These receptors all come from a male donor with ankylosing spondylitis.

V is TRBV7-2 and J is TRBJ2-3; D may be TRBD2 (6 bases). The V end lost 4 bases, the J end lost 2 bases, and 13 bases lay between the germline ends. The length of the CDR3 is 15 residues. CDR1 and CDR2 from the germline V gene are SGHTA and FQGNSA. CDR3 sequence reads: CASSSQKRATDTQYF. The CDR3 nucleotides read TGTGCCAGCAGCTCACAGAAGCGGGCCACAGATACGCAGTATTTT.

V is TRBV20-1 and J is TRBJ2-3; 10 nucleotides line up with TRBD1. This CDR3 spans 18 amino acids. V trimming: 3 bases; J trimming: 2 bases; junction bases outside the gene matches: 14. Germline V gene sequence: CDR1 DFQATT, CDR2 SNEGSKA (reference sequence). CDR3 protein: CSARAGTGAFGVTDTQYF. In nucleotides, the CDR3 is TGCAGTGCTAGGGCCGGGACAGGGGCGTTTGGGGTCACAGATACGCAGTATTTT.

The CDR3 DNA sequence: TGTGCCAGCAGTTTATCCGGGACATTCTATGGCTACACCTTC. The encoded protein is CASSLSGTFYGYTF. This chain uses TRBV27 with TRBJ1-2, with TRBD1 as a possible D gene (6 bases). This CDR3 is 14 amino acids long. V was pared by 0 bases and J by 4 bases, with 9 bases between. Germline loops: CDR1 MNHEY, CDR2 SMNVEV (reference sequence).

For the CDR3, the DNA is TGCAGCGCGGACAGGGGGCGGCTTGGCTACACCTTC. It specifies CSADRGRLGYTF. This chain connects TRBV29-1 to TRBJ1-2, with 11 bases fitting TRBD1. Germline V gives CDR1 SQVTM, CDR2 ANQGSEA. CDR3 length: 12 residues. J gave up 7 bases and V 7 bases, and 5 bases lay outside the gene matches.

The V and J genes are TRBV4-3 and TRBJ2-3, with TRBD2 identical over 7 bases. CDR1 and CDR2 (germline): LGHNA, YSLEER. CDR3 size: 16 residues. The V gene end was trimmed by 0 bases and the J gene end by 5 bases; junction bases not matched to a gene: 8. Here the CDR3 DNA reads TGCGCCAGCAGCCAAGATCTAGCGGTAGCCGGAGATACGCAGTATTTT. It encodes CASSQDLAVAGDTQYF.

This clonotype was observed a few times. The chain couples TRBV14 to TRBJ2-2, with D perhaps TRBD2 (5 bases). The V end was cut by 4 bases, the J end by 1 base, with 22 bases between. This CDR3 comprises 19 residues. Per the germline V gene, CDR1 is SGHDN and CDR2 is FVKESK. In DNA, the CDR3 is TGTGCCAGCAGCCTTATGAAACACCGAGGGTCCGAGAACACCGGGGAGCTGTTTTTT. Translating gives CASSLMKHRGSENTGELFF. Filled out from reference TRBV14 and TRBJ2-2, the complete variable domain reads EAGVTQFPSHSVIEKGQTVTLRCDPISGHDNLYWYRRVMGKEIKFLLHFVKESKQDESGMPNNRFLAERTGGTYSTLKVQPAELEDSGVYFCASSLMKHRGSENTGELFFGEGSRLTVL.

The chain recombines TRBV28 with TRBJ2-5; either TRBD1 or TRBD2 may fit D (5 bases each). This CDR3 spans 19 amino acids. Trimming cost V 3 bases and J 0 bases, with 23 bases left between them. Germline CDR1 reads MDHEN; CDR2 reads SYDVKM. Here the CDR3 reads CASSFPAEVVWGYQETQYF. CDR3 coding DNA: TGTGCCAGCAGTTTTCCCGCCGAGGTGGTCTGGGGGTACCAAGAGACCCAGTACTTC. The full variable domain, in which reference TRBV28 and TRBJ2-5 provide the parts outside the CDR3, is DVKVTQSSRYLVKRTGEKVFLECVQDMDHENMFWYRQDPGLGLRLIYFSYDVKMKEKGDIPEGYSVSREKKERFSLILESASTNQTSMYLCASSFPAEVVWGYQETQYFGPGTRLLVL.

This clonotype was counted ten times or more. One end of the junction does not line up with germline, which may come from a read error. This rearrangement joins TRBV19 to TRBJ2-7; TRBD1 or TRBD2 may be the D gene (5 bases each). CDR1 is LNHDA and CDR2 is SQIVND in the germline V gene (reference sequence). The CDR3 length is 13 residues. The CDR3 loop reads CASSIGTGYEQYF. CDR3 coding DNA: TGTGCCAGCAGTATCGGGACGGGTTACGAGCAGTACTTC.

This clonotype was found many times. The V gene is TRBV3-1, the J gene TRBJ2-7; no firm D call. Germline V gene lookup returns CDR1 LGHDT and CDR2 YNNKEL (reference sequence). The CDR3 is made up of 11 amino acids. The V and J ends lost 2 bases and 3 bases respectively, with 2 bases between them. For the CDR3, the DNA is TGTGCCAGCAGCCAACTCTACGAGCAGTACTTC. Amino acid sequence: CASSQLYEQYF.

This clonotype was counted a few times. The chain carries TRBV4-1 and TRBJ1-1; D is undetermined. CDR1 MGHRA and CDR2 YSYEKL come from the germline V gene. V gave up 1 base and J gave up 6 bases, with 12 bases separating them. The CDR3 consists of 14 residues. Here the CDR3 reads CASSQVGLGSEAFF. In DNA, the CDR3 is TGCGCCAGCAGCCAAGTCGGTTTGGGCTCTGAAGCTTTCTTT.

The chain has TRBV29-1 and TRBJ2-5; tentatively, D is TRBD1 (5 bases). The germline V gene encodes CDR1 SQVTM and CDR2 ANQGSEA. This CDR3 has 15 amino acids. Trimming shortened V by 5 bases and J by 4 bases, and 20 bases separated the two germline ends. This chain's CDR3 is CSVSYPGNGLETQYF. CDR3 DNA sequence: TGCAGCGTTTCCTATCCAGGGAACGGGTTAGAGACCCAGTACTTC.

V usage is TRBV7-9 and J usage is TRBJ2-5; TRBD1 is a possible D gene (6 bases). Deletions cut 10 bases from V and 2 bases from J, with 17 bases between. CDR3 length: 14 residues. CDR1 and CDR2 (germline): SEHNR, FQNEAQ (reference sequence). The CDR3 sequence is CATPGHPTQETQYF. The CDR3 coding sequence is TGTGCCACTCCGGGACACCCTACTCAAGAGACCCAGTACTTC. The full variable domain, rest sourced from reference TRBV7-9 and TRBJ2-5, is DTGVSQNPRHKITKRGQNVTFRCDPISEHNRLYWYRQTLGQGPEFLTYFQNEAQLEKSRLLSDRFSAERPKGSFSTLEIQRTEQGDSAMYLCATPGHPTQETQYFGPGTRLLVL.

J is TRBJ1-1 and V is TRBV18; D uncertain. Looked up from germline, CDR1 is KGHSH and CDR2 is LQKENI. V dropped 2 bases and J dropped 1 base, with 5 bases sitting between them. CDR3 length: 13 amino acids. The CDR3 reads CASSPWENTEAFF. The DNA of the CDR3 is TGTGCCAGCTCACCATGGGAGAACACTGAAGCTTTCTTT. Based on the CDR3 plus reference TRBV18 and TRBJ1-1, the full variable domain is NAGVMQNPRHLVRRRGQEARLRCSPMKGHSHVYWYRQLPEEGLKFMVYLQKENIIDESGMPKERFSAEFPKEGPSILRIQQVVRGDSAAYFCASSPWENTEAFFGQGTRLTVV.

The chain recombines TRBV10-3 with TRBJ2-1, with no clear D. The V end was cut by 4 bases, the J end by 6 bases, with 7 bases between. This CDR3 has 12 residues. Germline values: CDR1 ENHRY, CDR2 SYGVKD. The CDR3 DNA reads as TGTGCCATCAGTGTTAACAGCAATGAGCAGTTCTTC. Protein: CAISVNSNEQFF.

This clonotype was recorded a few times. The chain combines TRBV7-2 with TRBJ2-7, with 10 bases that match TRBD2. The germline V gene has CDR1 SGHTA and CDR2 FQGNSA. The CDR3 is made up of 16 amino acids. V shed 1 base and J 3 bases; nucleotides not matched to a gene: 6. The CDR3 sequence: CASSLVWASGSYEQYF. The CDR3 DNA is TGTGCCAGCAGCTTAGTTTGGGCTAGCGGGAGCTACGAGCAGTACTTC. Combining the CDR3 with reference TRBV7-2 and TRBJ2-7 gives the whole variable domain GAGVSQSPSNKVTEKGKDVELRCDPISGHTALYWYRQSLGQGLEFLIYFQGNSAPDKSGLPSDRFSAERTGGSVSTLTIQRTQQEDSAVYLCASSLVWASGSYEQYFGPGTRLTVT.

The V call is TRBV10-3, the J call TRBJ1-1, with TRBD1 as a possible D gene (6 bases). Trimming removed 4 bases at V and 3 bases at J, with 15 bases between. In germline, CDR1 is ENHRY, CDR2 SYGVKD. This CDR3 is built from 15 residues. The CDR3 nucleotides are TGTGCCATCAGTGGACCACAGGGTGGGTACACTGAAGCTTTCTTT. Protein sequence: CAISGPQGGYTEAFF.

The chain joins TRBV4-2 to TRBJ2-3; 8 bases map to TRBD2. The germline V gene has CDR1 LGHNA and CDR2 YNFKEQ. CDR3 length equals 17 residues. V trimming: 4 bases; J trimming: 2 bases; junction bases outside the gene matches: 11. The CDR3 bases are TGTGCCAGCAGCCCACCTCCTGGGCGGGGGGCCACAGATACGCAGTATTTT. Its protein product is CASSPPPGRGATDTQYF.

This clonotype was observed many times. J is TRBJ2-1 and V is TRBV20-1; D might be TRBD1 (6 bases). Germline V lookup: CDR1 DFQATT, CDR2 SNEGSKA (reference sequence). There are 13 residues in the CDR3. With 3 bases removed from V and 8 bases from J, the gap between germline ends came to 14 bases. The CDR3 DNA follows: TGCAGTGCTAGGGTACTGACAGGCTATGAGCAGTTCTTC. As protein: CSARVLTGYEQFF.

This clonotype turned up a few times. The chain links TRBV25-1 to TRBJ2-7, with D perhaps TRBD2 (6 bases). This CDR3 has 16 residues. Trimming cost V 5 bases and J 3 bases, with 20 bases left between them. CDR1 is MGHDK, CDR2 SYGVNS, per germline. CDR3 DNA sequence: TGTGCCAGCAGTAAAAGTGCGGGACTCCGAGACTACGAGCAGTACTTC. Translated: CASSKSAGLRDYEQYF.

This clonotype turned up a few times. The rearrangement joins TRBV5-1 to TRBJ2-3; TRBD1 matches 7 bases. The CDR3 consists of 19 residues. Trimming took 4 bases from V and 0 from J; bases not matched to a gene: 17. Germline values: CDR1 SGHRS, CDR2 YFSETQ. The CDR3 here is CASSRTPNTDRASTDTQYF. In DNA, the CDR3 is TGCGCCAGCAGCCGAACCCCGAACACAGACAGGGCTAGCACAGATACGCAGTATTTT.

This clonotype was seen more than once but under ten times. The chain employs TRBV12-3 or TRBV12-4 and TRBJ1-1; D is unclear. The ends were cut back, 3 bases at V and 8 bases at J, with 10 bases in the middle. The CDR3 length is 12 residues. The CDR3 region is CASSFSYAEAFF. The CDR3, as DNA: TGTGCCAGCAGTTTTAGTTACGCCGAAGCTTTCTTT.

This clonotype was counted only a few times. This chain joins TRBV7-9 and TRBJ2-1; perhaps TRBD1 as D (6 bases). Germline CDR1 is SEHNR and CDR2 is FQNEAQ (reference sequence). Trimming removed 5 bases from V and 9 bases from J, with 23 bases in between. The CDR3 length is 16 residues. The CDR3 reads CASSPGTFTVSSEQFF. The DNA of the CDR3 is TGTGCCAGCAGCCCCGGGACATTCACGGTGTCTAGTGAGCAGTTCTTC.

This clonotype came up a few times. The CDR3 DNA reads TGTGCCATCCACCCCCATACGGCGGGACTAGCGGGCGCCGTCTCCTACGAGCAGTACTTC. This codes for CAIHPHTAGLAGAVSYEQYF. This chain links TRBV21-1 with TRBJ2-7; whether TRBD2, the table's D call, matches the DNA was not checked. TRBV21-1 is flagged as a pseudogene. This CDR3 has 20 amino acids.

Here the CDR3 reads CASSKDVGAYEQYF. The CDR3 DNA reads TGTGCCAGCAGCAAAGACGTGGGAGCTTACGAGCAGTACTTC. The chain carries TRBV21-1 and TRBJ2-7. TRBV21-1 is flagged as a pseudogene. This CDR3 contains 14 residues.

This rearrangement joins TRBV29-1 to TRBJ1-4; D is ambiguous. From germline, CDR1 is SQVTM and CDR2 ANQGSEA. The CDR3 runs to 13 residues. V dropped 7 bases and J dropped 3 bases, with 12 bases sitting between them. The CDR3 DNA follows: TGCAGCGGCTCCGAGGGATCTAATGAAAAACTGTTTTTT. Protein: CSGSEGSNEKLFF.

This clonotype occurred a few times. This chain connects TRBV6-2 or TRBV6-3 to TRBJ2-2; tentative D call: TRBD2 (5 bases). CDR3 length equals 15 residues. Germline V gene data show CDR1 as MNHEY and CDR2 as SVGEGT. V was pared by 5 bases and J by 6 bases, with 16 bases between. CDR3: CASSRTGMVPGELFF. DNA for the CDR3: TGTGCCAGCAGTAGGACGGGAATGGTACCCGGGGAGCTGTTTTTT.

The V and J genes are TRBV20-1 and TRBJ2-1; 12 positions match TRBD2. The CDR3 totals 19 residues. Germline V lookup: CDR1 DFQATT, CDR2 SNEGSKA (reference sequence). Trimming cost V 1 base and J 8 bases; bases outside gene matches: 18. The CDR3 sequence is CSARGRQGATSGRIDEQFF. The CDR3 DNA reads TGCAGTGCTAGAGGGCGACAGGGGGCGACTAGCGGGAGAATCGATGAGCAGTTCTTC.

This clonotype was found once. The CDR3 carries no conserved terminal phenylalanine or tryptophan, so it likely arises from a read error. The J gene is TRBJ2-7, the V gene TRBV6-5; D is undetermined. Trimming left V 0 bases short and J 4 bases short, with 10 bases between. Germline CDR1 is MNHEY and CDR2 is SVGAGI. The CDR3 sequence is 14 residues long. CDR3 sequence (DNA): TGTGCCAGCAGTTACTCTGCCGGGTTATACGAGCAGTACTCC. It specifies CASSYSAGLYEQYS.

The chain links TRBV29-1 to TRBJ2-1; TRBD2 agrees at 7 bases. This CDR3 spans 13 amino acids. Trimming removed 6 bases from V and 4 bases from J; junction bases left unmatched: 6. Germline V gives CDR1 SQVTM, CDR2 ANQGSEA. Written as DNA, the CDR3 is TGCAGCGTCCCGCCAGCGGGGTACAATGAGCAGTTCTTC. This translates into CSVPPAGYNEQFF.

This clonotype was seen a handful of times. V gene TRBV6-1 combines with J gene TRBJ2-7; 11 bases align to TRBD1. With V trimmed by 8 bases and J by 3 bases, 6 bases remained unmatched. This CDR3 contains 14 residues. Per the germline V gene, CDR1 is MNHNS and CDR2 is SASEGT. The CDR3 protein is CASRDGTGGYEQYF. DNA of the CDR3: TGTGCCAGCCGGGACGGGACAGGGGGCTACGAGCAGTACTTC.